These 2 T cell receptor beta chains were sequenced from one sample in a study of regulatory T cells in long-lasting Graves disease. Arm-PCR of CDR3 regions and iRepertoire HTBI primers were used to build TCR beta libraries. TCRdb itself ran the multiplex PCR reads through MiXCR, one entry per CDR3 protein. The table lists some 250,000 distinct CDR3 sequences, roughly a fifth of them singletons, with more than 11% in the top ten. The time point here: newly diagnosed GD, antithyroid drugs for less than 3 months. With RNA extracted from PBMCs as input, the TCR library was made. The sample consisted of peripheral blood mononuclear cells (PBMCs), taken at new diagnosis, from a patient treated with antithyroid drugs. All receptors derive from a female donor with Graves disease.

This clonotype turned up a few times. The V call is TRBV15, the J call TRBJ1-5, with D hard to call. Trimming cost V 0 bases and J 8 bases, with 5 bases left between them. CDR3 length equals 12 residues. CDR1 is LNHNV and CDR2 is YYDKDF in the germline V gene (reference sequence). The CDR3: CATSRDDKPQHF. As DNA, the CDR3 is TGTGCCACCAGCAGAGACGATAAGCCCCAGCATTTT.

This clonotype was seen at least ten times. The chain uses TRBV7-9 and TRBJ1-1; 7 nucleotides align to TRBD1. The germline V gene encodes CDR1 SEHNR and CDR2 FQNEAQ (reference sequence). The CDR3 spans 13 residues. The J segment lost 3 bases and the V segment lost 5 bases, leaving 3 bases of the junction unmatched. This CDR3 reads CASSVDRDTEAFF. The CDR3 nucleotides are TGTGCCAGCAGCGTCGACAGGGACACTGAAGCTTTCTTT.